A single sample gave rise to the 25 T cell receptor beta chains below, sequenced in a study of T cell responses to AZD1222 COVID-19 vaccine. The table came from immunoSEQ multiplex PCR; TCRdb's copy has only in-frame clones and leaves some out. The table shows 180,000 or so clones, with about 94% occurring only once. Material: peripheral blood, obtained 28 days after the second AZD1222 dose. Every receptor here comes from an adult who received the AZD1222 COVID-19 vaccine.

The rearrangement uses TRBV11-1 and TRBJ1-6; tentative D call: TRBD1 (6 bases). Trimming cost V 1 base and J 14 bases, with 18 bases left between them. This CDR3 comprises 15 residues. Germline loops: CDR1 SGHAT, CDR2 FQDESV (reference sequence). The CDR3 here is CASSLGGSPRGALHF. CDR3 sequence (DNA): TGTGCCAGCAGCTTAGGAGGCAGCCCGAGGGGGGCCCTCCACTTT.

The chain uses TRBV2 and TRBJ1-3; D may be TRBD1 (5 bases). The germline CDR1 and CDR2 sequences are SNHLY and FYNNEI. This CDR3 has 15 residues. Deletions cut 8 bases from V and 0 bases from J, with 14 bases between. The CDR3 sequence is CASGGRDGSGNTIYF. As DNA, the CDR3 is TGTGCCAGCGGGGGTAGGGACGGCTCTGGAAACACCATATATTTT.

The V gene is TRBV4-1, the J gene TRBJ1-4, with 7 bases matching TRBD1. The V segment lost 2 bases and the J segment 7 bases; nucleotides outside the gene matches: 7. The CDR3 is 15 residues long. Germline CDR1 reads MGHRA; CDR2 reads YSYEKL. The CDR3 nucleotides are TGCGCCAGCAGCCAACAGGGACAGCCTTTTGAAAAACTGTTTTTT. Translating gives CASSQQGQPFEKLFF.

This rearrangement joins TRBV4-3 to TRBJ2-3, with 12 bases lining up with TRBD2. The CDR3 has 20 residues. The V gene end was trimmed by 1 base and the J gene end by 0 bases; junction bases not matched to a gene: 11. Germline CDR1 LGHNA, CDR2 YSLEER. The CDR3 spells CASSQGGVLAGGRSTDTQYF. CDR3 DNA sequence: TGCGCCAGCAGCCAAGGCGGCGTTCTAGCGGGGGGGCGGAGCACAGATACGCAGTATTTT.

The chain joins TRBV11-2 to TRBJ2-7; tentatively, D is TRBD2 (6 bases). Trimming removed 5 bases at V and 2 bases at J, with 16 bases between. The germline V gene has CDR1 SGHAT and CDR2 FQNNGV. The CDR3 runs 15 residues. CDR3 in amino acids: CASSHTSSYTYEQYF. The CDR3 region has the DNA TGTGCCAGCAGCCATACTAGCAGCTACACCTACGAGCAGTACTTC. The full variable domain, rest sourced from reference TRBV11-2 and TRBJ2-7, is EAGVAQSPRYKIIEKRQSVAFWCNPISGHATLYWYQQILGQGPKLLIQFQNNGVVDDSQLPKDRFSAERLKGVDSTLKIQPAKLEDSAVYLCASSHTSSYTYEQYFGPGTRLTVT.

This chain links TRBV4-2 with TRBJ2-5, with 8 bases identical to TRBD2. The length of the CDR3 is 17 residues. Germline V gene data show CDR1 as LGHNA and CDR2 as YNFKEQ. With V trimmed by 3 bases and J by 4 bases, 13 bases remained unmatched. CDR3 in DNA: TGTGCCAGCAGCCACCCCCGGGGAGCGGGGGATGGAGAGACCCAGTACTTC. Amino acid sequence: CASSHPRGAGDGETQYF.

The chain couples TRBV6-5 to TRBJ1-4; maybe TRBD1 (6 bases). The CDR3 is made up of 16 amino acids. The V gene's germline CDR1 is MNHEY and CDR2 SVGAGI. Trimming cost V 2 bases and J 0 bases, with 10 bases left between them. This CDR3 is CASSYRGGPTNEKLFF. The CDR3 nucleotides read TGTGCCAGCAGTTACCGAGGGGGTCCAACTAATGAAAAACTGTTTTTT.

This clone was seen only once. This rearrangement joins TRBV10-3 to TRBJ2-7; D may correspond to TRBD1 or TRBD2 (5 bases each). The CDR3 has 14 residues. Trimming stripped 4 bases from V and 0 bases from J, with 10 bases between. The germline gives CDR1 ENHRY, CDR2 SYGVKD. This CDR3 is CAISVRDDSYEQYF. DNA for the CDR3: TGTGCCATCAGTGTCCGGGACGACTCCTACGAGCAGTACTTC.

This clone was recorded only once. This chain uses TRBV2 with TRBJ2-1; a possible D gene is TRBD1 (6 bases). V was pared by 6 bases and J by 4 bases, with 16 bases between. Germline values: CDR1 SNHLY, CDR2 FYNNEI. CDR3 size: 15 residues. Written as DNA, the CDR3 is TGTGCCAGCAGGAATACCGGGACAAGATACAATGAGCAGTTCTTC. Translated: CASRNTGTRYNEQFF.

The V and J genes are TRBV19 and TRBJ1-5; 8 bases are a match to TRBD1. This CDR3 comprises 14 residues. With 5 bases clipped from V and 4 bases from J, the junction kept 4 bases outside the gene matches. Germline assignment: CDR1 LNHDA and CDR2 SQIVND (reference sequence). The CDR3 DNA is TGTGCCAGTAGTGACAGGGGTTTTAATCAGCCCCAGCATTTT. The encoded protein is CASSDRGFNQPQHF.

This rearrangement joins TRBV27 to TRBJ1-2, with D possibly TRBD1 on 6 matching bases. Trimming removed 6 bases from V and 1 base from J, with 12 bases in between. Germline V gene lookup returns CDR1 MNHEY and CDR2 SMNVEV (reference sequence). CDR3 length: 14 amino acids. CDR3 sequence (DNA): TGTGCCAGCAGGGCGACAGGTGATAACTATGGCTACACCTTC. It yields the protein CASRATGDNYGYTF.

This clone was seen a single time. The V gene is TRBV11-3, the J gene TRBJ2-3, with a tentative D call TRBD2 (5 bases). The CDR3 covers 15 residues. From germline, CDR1 is SGHNT and CDR2 YENEEA. Between the trimmed V and J ends, which lost 5 bases and 4 bases, there was a span of 16 bases. DNA for the CDR3: TGTGCCAGCAGCCCGCGCCCCGGGGTCGCAGATACGCAGTATTTT. Its protein product is CASSPRPGVADTQYF. Supplemented by reference TRBV11-3 and TRBJ2-3, the full variable domain reads EAGVVQSPRYKIIEKKQPVAFWCNPISGHNTLYWYLQNLGQGPELLIRYENEEAVDDSQLPKDRFSAERLKGVDSTLKIQPAELGDSAVYLCASSPRPGVADTQYFGPGTRLTVL.

This clone was picked up one time. The chain couples TRBV28 to TRBJ2-7, with D uncertain. The germline V gene has CDR1 MDHEN and CDR2 SYDVKM. This CDR3 is built from 12 residues. V was clipped by 6 bases and J by 2 bases, with 8 bases between them. CDR3 residues: CASRTQAYEQYF. The CDR3 nucleotides are TGTGCCAGCAGAACCCAAGCCTACGAGCAGTACTTC.

V usage is TRBV10-2 and J usage is TRBJ1-2; unclear D gene. CDR1 and CDR2 from the germline V gene are WSHSY and SAAADI. V dropped 0 bases and J dropped 3 bases, with 11 bases sitting between them. The CDR3 runs to 15 residues. CDR3 DNA sequence: TGCGCCAGCAGTGAGTCTCTGGGCGGCGACTATGGCTACACCTTC. Protein sequence: CASSESLGGDYGYTF.

This clone occurred once. The chain has TRBV19 and TRBJ1-2; D is possibly TRBD1 (5 bases). CDR1 LNHDA and CDR2 SQIVND come from the germline V gene (reference sequence). Between the trimmed V and J ends, which lost 7 bases and 0 bases, there was a span of 18 bases. This CDR3 has 16 amino acids. The CDR3 is CASIYKASGSNYGYTF. CDR3 sequence (DNA): TGTGCCAGTATCTATAAGGCCTCAGGGTCTAACTATGGCTACACCTTC.

The V and J genes are TRBV28 and TRBJ2-2; 12 bases align to TRBD2. The V gene's germline CDR1 is MDHEN and CDR2 SYDVKM. The CDR3 has 16 residues. Trimming removed 6 bases from V and 6 bases from J; junction bases left unmatched: 8. The CDR3 sequence: CASSERLAGGPGELFF. In nucleotides, the CDR3 is TGTGCCAGCAGCGAACGTCTAGCGGGGGGGCCCGGGGAGCTGTTTTTT.

The chain recombines TRBV6-4 with TRBJ2-5; TRBD2 matches 9 bases. Germline loops: CDR1 MRHNA, CDR2 SNTAGT. The CDR3 covers 15 residues. V was pared by 3 bases and J by 6 bases, with 8 bases of the junction left unmatched. This CDR3 reads CASSETLAGVKTQYF. The CDR3 bases are TGTGCCAGCAGTGAAACCTTAGCGGGGGTGAAGACCCAGTACTTC.

The chain links TRBV7-8 to TRBJ1-3, with TRBD1 matching over 7 bases. The V gene's germline CDR1 is SGHVS and CDR2 FQNEAQ. Losses at the gene ends were 4 bases for V and 4 bases for J; bases not matched to a gene: 7. This CDR3 is 15 amino acids long. The CDR3 loop is CASSSPRQGGNTIYF. CDR3 in DNA: TGTGCCAGCAGCTCCCCCAGACAGGGAGGAAACACCATATATTTT.

The chain carries TRBV12-3 or TRBV12-4 and TRBJ1-2; 7 nucleotides align to TRBD1. The J segment lost 7 bases and the V segment lost 1 base, leaving 3 bases of the junction unmatched. CDR3 size: 13 residues. The CDR3 loop is CASSLGQGRGYTF. The CDR3, as DNA: TGTGCCAGCAGTTTAGGACAGGGTCGTGGCTACACCTTC.

A few counts support this clone. V gene TRBV27 combines with J gene TRBJ1-3; a possible D gene is TRBD1 (5 bases). CDR1 is MNHEY and CDR2 is SMNVEV in the germline V gene (reference sequence). The length of the CDR3 is 19 residues. The V and J ends lost 2 bases and 3 bases respectively, with 23 bases between them. CDR3 region: CASSLRSRGSSSLGNTIYF. For the CDR3, the DNA is TGTGCCAGCAGTTTACGGAGTCGGGGGAGCAGTAGCCTTGGAAACACCATATATTTT.

In this sample, this clone turned up a few times. The chain recombines TRBV21-1 with TRBJ1-6; the table calls TRBD1, which could not be checked here. TRBV21-1 is marked as a pseudogene. This CDR3 has 15 amino acids. DNA of the CDR3: TGTGCCAGCAGCAACCACCCGGACAATTGTTCACCCCTCCACTTT. Protein product: CASSNHPDNCSPLHF.

The genes are TRBV12-3 or TRBV12-4 and TRBJ1-2; D is unclear. V lost 3 bases and J 13 bases, leaving 15 bases between the germline ends. This CDR3 spans 12 amino acids. The CDR3 region is CASSFYEFSSTF. The CDR3 region has the DNA TGTGCCAGCAGTTTTTACGAATTCTCGAGCACCTTC.

This sequence joins TRBV5-5 and TRBJ1-2; D is undetermined. Germline V gives CDR1 SGHKS, CDR2 YYEKEE (reference sequence). The CDR3 is 13 residues long. Trimming cost V 4 bases and J 5 bases, with 12 bases left between them. The CDR3 reads CASSPADLYGYTF. DNA for the CDR3: TGTGCCAGCAGCCCGGCGGATTTATATGGCTACACCTTC.

Only a few counts were recorded for this clone. This sequence joins TRBV3-1 (or the pseudogene TRBV3-2) and TRBJ1-3; D not resolved. The CDR3 sequence is 13 residues long. Looked up from germline, CDR1 is LGHDT and CDR2 is YNNKEL (reference sequence). V was pared by 8 bases and J by 3 bases, with 11 bases between. In nucleotides, the CDR3 is TGTGCCAGCTCCCGGGTGGATGGAAACACCATATATTTT. Translated: CASSRVDGNTIYF.

The genes are TRBV18 and TRBJ2-7; 10 nucleotides line up with TRBD1. CDR1 is KGHSH and CDR2 is LQKENI in the germline V gene. V shed 3 bases, J shed 3 bases, and the junction held 5 bases outside the gene matches. The CDR3 is made up of 15 amino acids. CDR3 amino acids: CASSPGGTGVYEQYF. CDR3 sequence (DNA): TGTGCCAGCTCACCTGGGGGGACAGGGGTCTACGAGCAGTACTTC.